Following are 2 T cell receptor beta chains from one sample sequenced in a study of tumor-infiltrating lymphocytes in oesophageal squamous cell carcinoma. TCRdb redid the calling of the PCR reads with MiXCR, one entry per CDR3 protein. The table includes about 12,000 distinct CDR3 sequences, over 50% detected once. The sample comprised esophageal tumor tissue. The receptor set was obtained from a female donor with esophageal squamous cell carcinoma.

A remark on this clonotype: Here the CDR3 omits its conserved ending phenylalanine or tryptophan, so a read error is the likely source. It is unclear where the CDR3 begins or ends on the DNA, so no DNA is shown, and the CDR3 is as TCRdb lists it. The V and J genes are TRBV7-2 and TRBJ2-6; the table assigns TRBD1, which was not confirmed against the DNA. CDR1 is SGHTA and CDR2 is FQGNSA in the germline V gene. The CDR3 comprises 17 residues, both ends counted. The CDR3 loop is CASSRTVLSTDTQYFGA.

This clonotype has ten or more counts. The chain uses TRBV24-1 and TRBJ1-2, with D possibly being TRBD1 (5 bases). The CDR3 is 14 amino acids. The V end was cut by 2 bases, the J end by 7 bases, with 13 bases between. Germline CDR1 reads KGHDR; CDR2 reads SFDVKD. CDR3 in DNA: TGTGCCACCAGTGATTCCCCCCAGGGTGGTGGCTACACCTTC. Translation gives CATSDSPQGGGYTF.